The source of this TCR beta chain is a study of T cell repertoires in cytomegalovirus infection. Study-level background: HLA-B-restricted CMV epitopes that are well studied, plus recently identified HLA-C-restricted ones, were used by the study. CMV infection and matching HLA type were both indicated by public TCR beta signatures.

This clonotype was counted only a few times. Antigen specificity is unknown. General study results and limits: CMV-specific TCR beta clonotypes restricted by HLA-C were the ones dominating the ex vivo response.

This CDR3 has 13 amino acids. The ends were cut back, 0 bases at V and 7 bases at J, with 10 bases in the middle. The germline gives CDR1 MGHRA, CDR2 YSYEKL. MiXCR, run by TCRdb on the reads, gives a single entry per CDR3 protein. The table has under 850,000 distinct CDR3 sequences, roughly a third seen once; the top ten hold about 20%. The V call is TRBV4-1, the J call TRBJ2-7, with D unresolved. Sequenced material: cultured PBMCs, taken from culture after CMV antigen stimulation. The sequence was collected from a human donor in good health (CMV status not recorded). Some clones in this sample may be carry-over from other donors' samples. CDR3 nucleotides: TGCGCCAGCAGCCAAGATTTTACGTTGGAGCAGTACTTC. Translation gives CASSQDFTLEQYF.